Listed here are 8 T cell receptor beta chains from one sample, sequenced in a study of T cell responses to AZD1222 COVID-19 vaccine. The data were produced by immunoSEQ multiplex PCR, yet TCRdb's version contains in-frame clones alone and is incomplete. The data show some 110,000 clones, roughly 90% seen once. This material consisted of peripheral blood, taken 28 days after the second AZD1222 dose. Receptor source: an adult who received the AZD1222 COVID-19 vaccine.

Only one count was recorded for this clone. This chain's CDR3 is CASSSGTFEQYF. The CDR3 coding sequence is TGTGCCAGCAGTTCGGGGACCTTCGAGCAGTACTTC. The chain is built from TRBV12-3 or TRBV12-4 and TRBJ2-7; D assignment may be TRBD1 or TRBD2 (5 bases each). With 4 bases removed from V and 6 bases from J, the gap between germline ends came to 10 bases. This CDR3 has 12 amino acids.

The chain joins TRBV3-1 (or the pseudogene TRBV3-2) to TRBJ2-7, with 10 positions matching TRBD2. J was trimmed by 3 bases and V by 2 bases; bases with no gene match: 4. Germline CDR1 reads LGHDT; CDR2 reads YNNKEL (reference sequence). CDR3 size: 15 residues. CDR3 region: CASSQYRTSGYEQYF. The CDR3 region has the DNA TGTGCCAGCAGCCAATACCGGACTAGCGGCTACGAGCAGTACTTC.

The chain's CDR3 is CASSLRTAFDEQYF. In DNA form, the CDR3 reads TGCGCCAGCAGCTTACGGACAGCGTTCGACGAGCAGTACTTC. The genes are TRBV5-1 and TRBJ2-7; a possible D gene is TRBD1 (6 bases). V was trimmed by 2 bases and J by 5 bases, leaving 14 bases between them. The length of the CDR3 is 14 residues. Germline V gives CDR1 SGHRS, CDR2 YFSETQ.

This clone is a singleton in its sample. The chain links TRBV28 to TRBJ2-7, with 7 positions matching TRBD2. This CDR3 comprises 13 residues. The J segment lost 6 bases and the V segment lost 1 base, leaving 3 bases of the junction unmatched. Germline V gives CDR1 MDHEN, CDR2 SYDVKM. The CDR3 loop reads CASSLFTSAEQYF. For the CDR3, the DNA is TGTGCCAGCAGTTTATTTACTAGCGCCGAGCAGTACTTC.

The chain employs TRBV19 and TRBJ2-7; D not certain. The germline CDR1 and CDR2 sequences are LNHDA and SQIVND (reference sequence). The CDR3 is 13 residues long. Deletions cut 8 bases from V and 7 bases from J, with 18 bases between. The CDR3 region is CASGVRTQEEQYF. Here the CDR3 DNA reads TGTGCCAGTGGAGTCAGAACTCAGGAGGAGCAGTACTTC.

This chain joins TRBV19 and TRBJ2-3, with 8 nucleotides matching TRBD1. The CDR3 extends over 15 amino acids. With 1 base clipped from V and 4 bases from J, the junction kept 4 bases outside the gene matches. Per the germline V gene, CDR1 is LNHDA and CDR2 is SQIVND (reference sequence). The DNA for the CDR3 is TGTGCCAGTAGTATAGGCAGGGGGCGACCAGATACGCAGTATTTT. It specifies CASSIGRGRPDTQYF. The full variable domain, completed using reference TRBV19 and TRBJ2-3, is DGGITQSPKYLFRKEGQNVTLSCEQNLNHDAMYWYRQDPGQGLRLIYYSQIVNDFQKGDIAEGYSVSREKKESFPLTVTSAQKNPTAFYLCASSIGRGRPDTQYFGPGTRLTVL.

This clone was observed once. This sequence joins TRBV7-6 and TRBJ2-3, with TRBD2 as a possible D gene (5 bases). CDR3 length: 19 amino acids. Trimming took 3 bases from V and 0 from J, leaving 22 bases between them. Germline assignment: CDR1 SGHVS and CDR2 FNYEAQ. Here the CDR3 reads CASSFGSAGGSLSTDTQYF. In DNA, the CDR3 is TGTGCCAGCAGCTTCGGAAGTGCCGGAGGAAGTCTTAGCACAGATACGCAGTATTTT.

This clone was seen a single time. The chain combines TRBV28 with TRBJ2-7; a possible D gene is TRBD1 (6 bases). From germline, CDR1 is MDHEN and CDR2 SYDVKM. The V and J ends lost 3 bases and 2 bases respectively, with 17 bases between them. The CDR3 has 16 residues. The CDR3 sequence: CASSLGAGTVTYEQYF. DNA for the CDR3: TGTGCCAGCAGTTTGGGGGCTGGGACGGTAACCTACGAGCAGTACTTC. Complete variable domain (other parts from reference TRBV28 and TRBJ2-7): DVKVTQSSRYLVKRTGEKVFLECVQDMDHENMFWYRQDPGLGLRLIYFSYDVKMKEKGDIPEGYSVSREKKERFSLILESASTNQTSMYLCASSLGAGTVTYEQYFGPGTRLTVT.